The source of this T cell receptor (beta chain) is a study of radiotherapy plus CTLA-4 blockade in lung cancer (dated by TCRdb to between 2017 and 2018). In terms of the full investigation: Among the enrolled patients, approximately 18% had an objective response, and less than 40% reached disease control. The research as a whole found: The strongest predictors of response, as reported, were early dynamic changes in blood T cell clones along with a rise in serum interferon-beta after radiation. After treatment with radiotherapy and ipilimumab, TCR clones that originated in tumors expanded in peripheral blood.

Deletion took 3 bases off V and 5 bases off J, with a span of 17 bases between the germline ends. The cysteine opens and the phenylalanine closes a CDR3 of 15 amino acids. This entry keeps only the CDR3 DNA: 45 bases, framed from base 1. As encoded in the germline V gene, CDR1 is SGDLS while CDR2 is YYNGEE. The study tested focal radiation therapy combined with CTLA-4 blockade (ipilimumab) in patients with chemo-refractory metastatic non-small-cell lung cancer. Comments on this clone: Its binding antigen is unknown. Per-nucleotide qualities are absent, and no much larger clonotype sits a single base away.

The protocol used for the library was the immunoSEQ multiplex PCR assay. TCRdb provides this immuneACCESS table in a form limited to in-frame rearrangements. Some clones are lacking; in checked studies, under half of them reflect an unresolved V gene, and why the rest are absent is not known. This sample comprises 30,000 or so clones, 78% of them detected only once. The ten largest make up 6.5% to 9% of the sample. In this chain, TRBV9 is recombined with TRBJ1-1; matching of 6 bases hints at TRBD1 as the D gene. This receptor was obtained from a human donor with non-small cell lung cancer who had stable disease on radiotherapy plus ipilimumab. The sequencing used peripheral blood, collected from a patient treated with radiotherapy plus ipilimumab. The DNA reads as follows: TGTGCCAGCAGCGGGTCCCTAGGGGGGCGGACTGAAGCTTTCTTT. This codes for CASSGSLGGRTEAFF. With the rest looked up from the reference TRBV9 and TRBJ1-1 genes rather than sequenced, the full variable domain is DSGVTQTPKHLITATGQRVTLRCSPRSGDLSVYWYQQSLDQGLQFLIQYYNGEERAKGNILERFSAQQFPDLHSELNLSSLELGDSALYFCASSGSLGGRTEAFFGQGTRLTVV.